The T cell receptor (beta chain) under discussion was sequenced for a study of blood T cell repertoires in COVID-19. Study at large: Sources were T cells, B-cell-depleted T cells, or PBMCs; the material itself was cDNA or gDNA.

Looked up from germline, CDR1 is SGHRS and CDR2 is YFSETQ. Trimming shortened V by 4 bases and J by 1 base, and 10 bases separated the two germline ends. The length of the CDR3 is 14 residues. Seattle patients were enrolled during active infection and followed longitudinally. As processed by the authors: For nucleated cells, counts were estimated from reference gene primer amplification. Sequencing was performed with immunoSEQ multiplex PCR; in TCRdb, only in-frame clones are kept and a portion is missing. V and J calls and clone size come straight from that table; D and trimming were deduced from the DNA. The sample includes roughly 56,000 clones, approximately 92% seen only once; the top ten take approximately 45%.

This clonotype originated in a woman aged 60 to 75 with COVID-19, enrolled during active disease. This chain joins TRBV5-1 and TRBJ2-3; TRBD1 might be the D (6 bases). The sample taken for sequencing was peripheral blood. CDR3 loop: CASSTEGGTDTQYF. CDR3 sequence (DNA): TGCGCCAGCAGCACCGAGGGGGGCACAGATACGCAGTATTTT.